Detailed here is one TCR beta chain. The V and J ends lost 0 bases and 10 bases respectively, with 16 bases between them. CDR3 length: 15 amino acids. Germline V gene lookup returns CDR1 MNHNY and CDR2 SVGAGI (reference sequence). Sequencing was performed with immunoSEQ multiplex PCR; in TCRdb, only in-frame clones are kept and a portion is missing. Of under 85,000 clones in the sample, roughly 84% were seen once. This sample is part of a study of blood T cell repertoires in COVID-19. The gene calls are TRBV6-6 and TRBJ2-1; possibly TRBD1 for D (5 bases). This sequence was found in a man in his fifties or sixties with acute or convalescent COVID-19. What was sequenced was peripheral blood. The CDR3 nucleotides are TGTGCCAGCAGTTACTCCCGACCCAGCTCAGGGGAGCAGTTCTTC. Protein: CASSYSRPSSGEQFF.